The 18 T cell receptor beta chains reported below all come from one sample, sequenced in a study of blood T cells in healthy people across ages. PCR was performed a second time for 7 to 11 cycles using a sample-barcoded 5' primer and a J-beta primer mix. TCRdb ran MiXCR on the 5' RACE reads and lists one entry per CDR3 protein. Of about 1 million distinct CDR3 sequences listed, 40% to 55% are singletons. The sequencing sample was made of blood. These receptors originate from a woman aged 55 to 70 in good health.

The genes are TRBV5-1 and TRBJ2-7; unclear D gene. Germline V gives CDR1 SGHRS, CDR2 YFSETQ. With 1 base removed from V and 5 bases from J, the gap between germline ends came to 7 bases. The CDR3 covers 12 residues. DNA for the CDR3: TGCGCCAGCAGCTTGAGTCTCCACGAGCAGTACTTC. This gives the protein CASSLSLHEQYF.

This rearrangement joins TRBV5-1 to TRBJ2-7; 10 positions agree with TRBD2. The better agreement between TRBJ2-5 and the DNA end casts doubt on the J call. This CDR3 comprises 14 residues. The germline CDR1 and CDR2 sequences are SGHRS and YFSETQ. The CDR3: CASHRLAGDETQYF. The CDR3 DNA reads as TGCGCCAGCCACCGACTAGCGGGTGACGAGACCCAGTACTTC.

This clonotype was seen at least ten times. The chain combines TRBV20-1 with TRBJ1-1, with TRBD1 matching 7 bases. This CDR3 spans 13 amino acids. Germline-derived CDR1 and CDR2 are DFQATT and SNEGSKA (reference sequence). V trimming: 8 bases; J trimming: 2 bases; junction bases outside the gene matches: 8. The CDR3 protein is CSSTDRDNTEAFF. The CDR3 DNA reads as TGCAGTTCAACCGACAGGGACAACACTGAAGCTTTCTTT.

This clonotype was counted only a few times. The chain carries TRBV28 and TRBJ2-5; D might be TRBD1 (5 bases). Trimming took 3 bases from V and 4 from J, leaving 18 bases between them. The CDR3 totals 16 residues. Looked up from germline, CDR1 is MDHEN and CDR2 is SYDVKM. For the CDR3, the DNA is TGTGCCAGCAGTTTTCCCAAACCCCAGGGTACAGAGACCCAGTACTTC. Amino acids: CASSFPKPQGTETQYF.

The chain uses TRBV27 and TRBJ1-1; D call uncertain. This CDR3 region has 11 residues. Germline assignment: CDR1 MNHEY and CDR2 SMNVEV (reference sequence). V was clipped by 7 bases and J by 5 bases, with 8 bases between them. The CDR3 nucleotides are TGTGCCAGCACCAGTAAGACTGAAGCTTTCTTT. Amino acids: CASTSKTEAFF.

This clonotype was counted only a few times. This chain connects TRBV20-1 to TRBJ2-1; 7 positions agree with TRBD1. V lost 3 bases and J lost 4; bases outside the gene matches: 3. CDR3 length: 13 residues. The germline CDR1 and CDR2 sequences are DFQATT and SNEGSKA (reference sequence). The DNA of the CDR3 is TGCAGTGCTAGGGGACAGATTTACAATGAGCAGTTCTTC. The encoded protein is CSARGQIYNEQFF.

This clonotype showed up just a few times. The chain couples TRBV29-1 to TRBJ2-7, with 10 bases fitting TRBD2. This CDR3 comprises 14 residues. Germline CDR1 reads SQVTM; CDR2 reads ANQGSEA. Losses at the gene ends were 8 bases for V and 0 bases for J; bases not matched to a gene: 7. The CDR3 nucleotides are TGCAGCACTAGGACTAGCGGAAGCTCCTACGAGCAGTACTTC. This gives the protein CSTRTSGSSYEQYF.

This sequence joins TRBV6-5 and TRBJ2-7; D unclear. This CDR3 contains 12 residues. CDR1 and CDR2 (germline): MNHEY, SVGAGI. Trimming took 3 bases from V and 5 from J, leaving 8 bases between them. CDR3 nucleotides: TGTGCCAGCAGTTATTCTAGTAACGAGCAGTACTTC. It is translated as CASSYSSNEQYF.

The CDR3 protein is CASSWVGTDTQYF. The CDR3 DNA reads TGTGCCAGCAGTTGGGTTGGCACAGATACGCAGTATTTT. The chain recombines TRBV27 with TRBJ2-3; D is undetermined. The germline V gene encodes CDR1 MNHEY and CDR2 SMNVEV (reference sequence). Between the trimmed V and J ends, which lost 4 bases and 1 base, there was a span of 6 bases. This CDR3 contains 13 residues.

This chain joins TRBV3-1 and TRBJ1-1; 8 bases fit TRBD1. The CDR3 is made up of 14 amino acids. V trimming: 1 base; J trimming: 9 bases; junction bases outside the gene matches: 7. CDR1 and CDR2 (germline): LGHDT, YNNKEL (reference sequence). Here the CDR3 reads CASSQGQGAPKAFF. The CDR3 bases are TGTGCCAGCAGCCAAGGGCAGGGGGCCCCGAAAGCTTTCTTT.

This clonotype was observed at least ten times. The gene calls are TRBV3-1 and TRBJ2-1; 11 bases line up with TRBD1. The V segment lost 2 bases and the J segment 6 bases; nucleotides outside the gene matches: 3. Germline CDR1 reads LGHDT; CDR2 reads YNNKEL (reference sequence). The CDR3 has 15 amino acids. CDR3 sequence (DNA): TGTGCCAGCAGCCAATGGGACAGGGGGTCCAATGAGCAGTTCTTC. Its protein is CASSQWDRGSNEQFF.

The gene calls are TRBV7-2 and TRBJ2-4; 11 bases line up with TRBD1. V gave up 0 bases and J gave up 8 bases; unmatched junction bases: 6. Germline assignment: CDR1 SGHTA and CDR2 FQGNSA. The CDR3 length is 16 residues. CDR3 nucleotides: TGTGCCAGCAGCTTAGCCAGGACAGGGGGCTTAGACATTCAGTACTTC. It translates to CASSLARTGGLDIQYF.

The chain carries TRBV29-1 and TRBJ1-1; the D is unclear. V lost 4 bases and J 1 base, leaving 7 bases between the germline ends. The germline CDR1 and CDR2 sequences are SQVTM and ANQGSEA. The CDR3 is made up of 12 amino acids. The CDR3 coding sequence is TGCAGCGTTGGGACCCGGAACACTGAAGCTTTCTTT. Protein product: CSVGTRNTEAFF.

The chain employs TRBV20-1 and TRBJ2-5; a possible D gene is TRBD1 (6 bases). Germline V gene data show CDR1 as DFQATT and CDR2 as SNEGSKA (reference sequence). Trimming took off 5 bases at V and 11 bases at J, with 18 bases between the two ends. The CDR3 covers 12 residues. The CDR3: CSAGQILNEQYF. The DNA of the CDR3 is TGCAGTGCTGGACAGATTCTCAATGAGCAGTACTTC.

The CDR3 DNA reads TGTGCCAGCAGTGAGATGCCTAGCGGGAGGGAGACCCAGTACTTC. Translation gives CASSEMPSGRETQYF. The chain carries TRBV6-4 and TRBJ2-4; 11 bases map to TRBD2. The DNA end lines up better with TRBJ2-5; the J call may be wrong. CDR3 length: 15 residues. Germline V gene sequence: CDR1 MRHNA, CDR2 SNTAGT.

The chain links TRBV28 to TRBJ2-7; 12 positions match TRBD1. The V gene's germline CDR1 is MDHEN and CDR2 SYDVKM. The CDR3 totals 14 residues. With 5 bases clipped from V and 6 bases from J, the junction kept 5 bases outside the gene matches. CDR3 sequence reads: CASSGGQGASEQYF. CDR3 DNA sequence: TGTGCCAGCAGTGGGGGACAGGGGGCGAGCGAGCAGTACTTC.

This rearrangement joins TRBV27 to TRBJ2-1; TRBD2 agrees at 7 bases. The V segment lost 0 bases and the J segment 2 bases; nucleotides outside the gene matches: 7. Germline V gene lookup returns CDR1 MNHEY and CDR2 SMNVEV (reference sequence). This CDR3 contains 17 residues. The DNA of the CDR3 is TGTGCCAGCAGTTTATCGACCGTGGGGGGGGCCTACAATGAGCAGTTCTTC. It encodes CASSLSTVGGAYNEQFF.

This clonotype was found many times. In DNA form, the CDR3 reads TGCGCCAGCAGCTTCAGGGGGCGAGAGACCCAGTACTTC. Translating it yields CASSFRGRETQYF. The genes are TRBV5-1 and TRBJ2-5; TRBD1 matches at 8 bases. Germline V gives CDR1 SGHRS, CDR2 YFSETQ. Trimming cost V 2 bases and J 4 bases; bases outside gene matches: 1. The CDR3 is 13 amino acids.